This TCR beta chain was observed in a study of T cell responses to AZD1222 COVID-19 vaccine (dated by TCRdb to the early 2020s). Some background on the complete study: TCR sequencing covered roughly 230 trial participants: about 210 given two doses of AZD1222 and about 26 given two doses of MenACWY control vaccine. Trial participants were enrolled by age into 18-55, 56-69 and 70-plus year subgroups, with 148, 28 and 57 TCR-sequenced participants respectively. Findings and caveats that apply to the study as a whole: Participants were mostly white British and included more females than males, and it was suggested by the authors that clonal diversity may have been underestimated. Reportedly, almost half of the unique spike-specific TCRs recognized epitopes lying outside the regions that are mutated in the B.1.351 and B.1.1.7 variants. The 56-69-year group was small, and its depth increase did not reach significance, likely because of low power. The whole spike protein was spanned by vaccine-associated CD4 TCRs, and dominant responses were seen in regions 160-218 and 743-854. After two AZD1222 doses, both the breadth and the depth of spike-specific TCRs were significantly higher than at day 0 and than in MenACWY recipients. No day 14 peak-response samples were available, so repertoires were characterized only after the peak T cell response. Conclusions about previously exposed vaccinees were limited because only six AZD1222 recipients were SARS-CoV-2 seropositive at baseline.

Per the publication, the time point label means: about 28 days (+/-7) after the second vaccine dose. AZD1222 recipients whose second dose came at about 4 weeks and those whose second dose came at about 12 weeks were combined into one group, since spike-specific TCR depth and breadth did not differ between the two schedules. Vaccinee samples were obtained from the UK trials COV001 and COV002, which included a single-blind randomized controlled phase 2/3 trial of AZD1222 (ChAdOx1 nCoV-19) in healthy adults. For TCRbeta chain sequencing, PBMC samples from trial participants were taken at day 0 and at day 28 after the second dose. Taken from the germline V gene, the CDR1 and CDR2 loops are SGHAT and FQNNGV. Trimming takes 3 bases off V and 2 bases off J; junction bases not matched to a gene: 4. The cysteine opens and the phenylalanine closes a CDR3 of 14 amino acids. The CDR3 DNA has 42 bases and is translated from base 1.

The CDR3 regions of human TCRbeta chains were analyzed by immunosequencing. Regarding the original processing steps: Repertoire TCRs were matched against a reference library of SARS-CoV-2-specific TCRs generated with the MIRA antigen-specificity platform. Breadth was defined as the fraction of unique TCRs that were SARS-CoV-2-associated. Depth was defined as the fraction of total T cells that were SARS-CoV-2-associated. Each spike-specific TCR was assigned to its reactive spike region and to a CD4 or CD8 class using the MIRA data. Log10-transformed breadth and depth values were compared by one-way ANOVA with Sidak's multiple comparisons tests. The table comes from immuneACCESS by way of TCRdb, which keeps in-frame sequences with V and J called. Part of the clones is missing from these tables; in studies checked, under half for an unresolved V gene and the rest for unknown reasons. The D gene and trimming were derived from the DNA, and the V and J assignments and clone size from that table. In this sample the table shows 150,000 or so clones, about 90% of which occur a single time. The biggest ten clones account for about 4% of the sample.

In the case of this clone: What antigen it recognizes has not been identified. Per-base quality was not reported, and no clone a single base away is much larger than it.

Here the sequenced sample was peripheral blood, taken 28 days after the second AZD1222 dose. This chain joins TRBV11-2 to TRBJ2-7, with 7 bases matching TRBD1. This receptor was identified in an adult who received the AZD1222 COVID-19 vaccine. The CDR3 reads CASSLRDRPYEQYF. The nucleotide sequence reads TGTGCCAGCAGCTTGAGGGACAGACCCTACGAGCAGTACTTC.